Each of the 28 T cell receptor beta chains below was sequenced from the same sample in a study of blood T cell repertoires in COVID-19. The assay was immunoSEQ multiplex PCR, and TCRdb's table has in-frame clones only and misses some. The sample lists roughly 180,000 clones, roughly 82% occurring once. Sample: PBMCs or T cells enriched from blood (not recorded which). The receptors derive from a middle-aged man who had recovered from COVID-19.

The J gene is TRBJ1-1, the V gene TRBV24-1, with 7 bases fitting TRBD1. Losses at the gene ends were 4 bases for V and 2 bases for J; bases not matched to a gene: 3. The CDR3 sequence is 14 residues long. Germline V gives CDR1 KGHDR, CDR2 SFDVKD. CDR3 sequence: CATSEGGRNTEAFF. The CDR3 coding sequence is TGTGCCACCAGTGAAGGGGGCCGAAACACTGAAGCTTTCTTT.

The chain uses TRBV27 and TRBJ2-2; D is unresolved. Germline CDR1 reads MNHEY; CDR2 reads SMNVEV (reference sequence). Trimming cost V 4 bases and J 1 base, with 7 bases left between them. The CDR3 runs 14 residues. The CDR3 spells CASSSTENTGELFF. In nucleotides, the CDR3 is TGTGCCAGCAGTTCCACAGAGAACACCGGGGAGCTGTTTTTT.

The genes are TRBV27 and TRBJ2-7; D is undetermined. The CDR3 runs to 12 residues. V lost 10 bases and J lost 0, with 10 bases in between. Germline CDR1 and CDR2: MNHEY and SMNVEV (reference sequence). CDR3 bases: TGTGCCAACCGTACGAGCTCCTACGAGCAGTACGTC. As protein: CANRTSSYEQYV.

V gene TRBV7-9 combines with J gene TRBJ2-3; weak D call: TRBD2 (6 bases). V dropped 7 bases and J dropped 6 bases, with 11 bases sitting between them. This CDR3 region has 12 residues. CDR1 is SEHNR and CDR2 is FQNEAQ in the germline V gene (reference sequence). In DNA, the CDR3 is TGTGCCAGCACCAACCTAGCGGATACGCAGTATTTT. This sequence encodes CASTNLADTQYF.

The chain recombines TRBV27 with TRBJ1-2; D may be TRBD1 (5 bases). The CDR3 has 15 amino acids. V was shortened by 2 bases and J by 5 bases, with 15 bases between the two germline ends. Germline lookup yields CDR1 MNHEY and CDR2 SMNVEV (reference sequence). DNA for the CDR3: TGTGCCAGCAGTTTACGGGTCGGGGGAGGATATGGCTACACCTTC. This encodes CASSLRVGGGYGYTF.

The V call is TRBV4-2, the J call TRBJ2-5; TRBD2 matches 8 bases. Germline V lookup: CDR1 LGHNA, CDR2 YNFKEQ. This CDR3 contains 15 residues. V lost 1 base to trimming and J lost 3 bases; unmatched junction nucleotides: 4. The CDR3 sequence is CASSQAAGEEETQYF. CDR3 bases: TGTGCCAGCAGCCAAGCAGCGGGAGAAGAAGAGACCCAGTACTTC.

The V and J genes are TRBV5-1 and TRBJ1-5, with D possibly matching TRBD1 (6 bases). Looked up from germline, CDR1 is SGHRS and CDR2 is YFSETQ. This CDR3 spans 15 amino acids. The ends were cut back, 3 bases at V and 7 bases at J, with 17 bases in the middle. The CDR3 spells CASSSLQGHRQPQHF. In DNA form, the CDR3 reads TGCGCCAGCAGCTCCCTACAGGGTCATCGACAGCCCCAGCATTTT.

This clone has only one observation. The chain links TRBV5-1 to TRBJ2-1; 9 bases agree with TRBD2. Trimming removed 4 bases from V and 4 bases from J; junction bases left unmatched: 15. The CDR3 spans 18 residues. Germline V gene data show CDR1 as SGHRS and CDR2 as YFSETQ. The CDR3 DNA sequence: TGCGCCAGCAGCGTCGATGGGGCGGGAGGGCCCTCGTACAATGAGCAGTTCTTC. Its protein is CASSVDGAGGPSYNEQFF.

The chain is built from TRBV30 and TRBJ2-6, with D tentatively TRBD2 (7 bases). The CDR3 has 15 amino acids. The germline V gene encodes CDR1 GTSNPN and CDR2 SVGIG (reference sequence). V was cut by 4 bases and J by 3 bases, with 13 bases left in between. The CDR3 nucleotides are TGTGCCTGGATAGGGGGGGGTATTGGGGCCAACGTCCTGACTTTC. This sequence encodes CAWIGGGIGANVLTF.

The genes are TRBV5-1 and TRBJ1-2; no reliable D call. The V gene lost 2 bases and the J gene lost 5 bases, with 10 bases spanning the gap. This CDR3 comprises 13 residues. Germline V gene sequence: CDR1 SGHRS, CDR2 YFSETQ. The CDR3 DNA reads as TGCGCCAGCAGCTTTAACGTACAATATGGCTACACCTTC. This sequence encodes CASSFNVQYGYTF.

The V call is TRBV27, the J call TRBJ2-7; D perhaps matches TRBD1 (6 bases). CDR3 length equals 15 residues. Germline V lookup: CDR1 MNHEY, CDR2 SMNVEV (reference sequence). Trimming pared 3 bases from V and 3 bases from J, leaving 15 bases between. DNA for the CDR3: TGTGCCAGCAGTTTGGTGTTTGGGACACTCTACGAGCAGTACTTC. It yields the protein CASSLVFGTLYEQYF.

The V call is TRBV2, the J call TRBJ2-7; 7 bases map to TRBD2. This CDR3 contains 14 residues. V was pared by 3 bases and J by 3 bases, with 5 bases of the junction left unmatched. From germline, CDR1 is SNHLY and CDR2 FYNNEI. CDR3 sequence (DNA): TGTGCCAGCAGTGAGGGCGGGAGAGGCTACGAGCAGTACGTC. Encoded protein: CASSEGGRGYEQYV.

This chain connects TRBV25-1 to TRBJ2-5, with 10 positions matching TRBD1. V shed 3 bases and J 4 bases; nucleotides not matched to a gene: 5. CDR3 length: 15 residues. Germline CDR1 is MGHDK and CDR2 is SYGVNS. The CDR3, as DNA: TGTGCCAGCAGTGACGACAGGGGGCCGGGAGAGACCCAGTACTTC. Protein: CASSDDRGPGETQYF.

This clone was detected only once. The rearrangement joins TRBV19 to TRBJ1-1; no clear D gene. Trimming shortened V by 5 bases and J by 11 bases, and 12 bases separated the two germline ends. Per germline, CDR1 LNHDA and CDR2 SQIVND (reference sequence). The CDR3 spans 11 residues. This CDR3 is CASSARGNAFF. CDR3 nucleotides: TGTGCCAGTAGTGCGAGAGGGAATGCTTTCTTT.

The V gene is TRBV15, the J gene TRBJ1-5; 8 bases map to TRBD1. The CDR3 is made up of 16 amino acids. CDR1 and CDR2 from the germline V gene are LNHNV and YYDKDF (reference sequence). V trimming: 3 bases; J trimming: 7 bases; junction bases outside the gene matches: 11. CDR3 protein: CATSRGPAGGIQPQHF. The CDR3 DNA reads as TGTGCCACCAGCAGGGGCCCGGCAGGGGGCATCCAGCCCCAGCATTTT.

The V and J genes are TRBV2 and TRBJ1-1, with 8 positions matching TRBD1. The CDR3 has 14 residues. V gave up 8 bases and J gave up 5 bases; unmatched junction bases: 10. Looked up from germline, CDR1 is SNHLY and CDR2 is FYNNEI. CDR3 coding DNA: TGTGCCAGCCTATCTGACAGGGGCCGGACTGAAGCTTTCTTT. Translated: CASLSDRGRTEAFF.

Only one count was recorded for this clone. The chain recombines TRBV4-3 with TRBJ2-1, with D uncertain. V was cut by 4 bases and J by 5 bases, with 12 bases left in between. The V gene's germline CDR1 is LGHNA and CDR2 YSLEER. CDR3 length: 14 residues. CDR3 DNA sequence: TGCGCCAGCAGCCTGTTGGGCAGCAACAATGAGCAGTTCTTC. It encodes CASSLLGSNNEQFF.

The chain has TRBV9 and TRBJ1-6, with 10 nucleotides matching TRBD1. The CDR3 has 17 amino acids. The V gene's germline CDR1 is SGDLS and CDR2 YYNGEE. The trim removed 3 bases at V and 7 bases at J, leaving 10 bases unmatched. CDR3 in amino acids: CASSDTGTGVGNSPLHF. The CDR3 bases are TGTGCCAGCAGCGATACCGGGACAGGGGTTGGAAATTCACCCCTCCACTTT.

CDR3 DNA: TGTGCCAGCAGTAAGGGATCCAACAGGATTGTCCCCTACGAGCAGTACTTC. Protein sequence: CASSKGSNRIVPYEQYF. The V and J genes are TRBV6-2 or TRBV6-3 and TRBJ2-7, with a weak D call TRBD1 (5 bases). The CDR3 spans 17 residues. Germline V gene sequence: CDR1 MNHEY, CDR2 SVGEGT. The V end was cut by 5 bases, the J end by 2 bases, with 22 bases between.

The chain combines TRBV5-6 with TRBJ2-1, with D possibly TRBD1 on 5 matching bases. The CDR3 is 13 amino acids. Germline CDR1 reads SGHDT; CDR2 reads YYEEEE. Trimming pared 4 bases from V and 2 bases from J, leaving 7 bases between. CDR3 protein: CASSLDTYNEQFF. The CDR3 DNA reads as TGTGCCAGCAGCCTGGACACCTACAATGAGCAGTTCTTC.

V and J are TRBV21-1 and TRBJ1-6; TRBD1, as called in the table, went unchecked against the DNA. TRBV21-1 is a pseudogene. CDR3 size: 14 residues. The CDR3 protein is CASSRTGRDSPLHF. Written as DNA, the CDR3 is TGTGCCAGCAGCAGGACAGGGAGGGATTCACCCCTCCACTTT.

V is TRBV19 and J is TRBJ1-2; TRBD1 matches 8 bases. Germline CDR1 LNHDA, CDR2 SQIVND (reference sequence). After removal of 7 bases from V and 4 bases from J, the junction contained 8 bases not matched to a gene. The CDR3 has 14 residues. The CDR3 region has the DNA TGTGCCAGTACCCTGACAGGGGCCACCTATGGCTACACCTTC. This translates into CASTLTGATYGYTF.

The sample holds one count of this clone. V usage is TRBV7-9 and J usage is TRBJ2-7; D is possibly TRBD1 (5 bases). This CDR3 is 13 amino acids long. V was shortened by 8 bases and J by 0 bases, with 11 bases between the two germline ends. Germline CDR1 is SEHNR and CDR2 is FQNEAQ (reference sequence). The chain's CDR3 is CASLGRPSYEQYF. The CDR3 coding sequence is TGTGCCAGCTTGGGGCGGCCCTCCTACGAGCAGTACTTC.

The chain is built from TRBV30 and TRBJ1-5, with D hard to call. This CDR3 spans 13 amino acids. Germline-derived CDR1 and CDR2 are GTSNPN and SVGIG (reference sequence). Between the trimmed V and J ends, which lost 3 bases and 4 bases, there was a span of 10 bases. CDR3 in DNA: TGTGCCTGGAGCCGACGGGAGAATCAGCCCCAGCATTTT. Protein: CAWSRRENQPQHF.

The CDR3, as DNA: TGCGCCAGCAGCTTGGATCTAGCGGGAACGAATGAGCAGTTCTTC. Translating it yields CASSLDLAGTNEQFF. This chain joins TRBV5-1 and TRBJ2-1; 9 bases are a match to TRBD2. V lost 0 bases, J lost 7 bases, and 5 bases stayed unmatched. Germline-derived CDR1 and CDR2 are SGHRS and YFSETQ. The CDR3 length is 15 residues. Based on the CDR3 plus reference TRBV5-1 and TRBJ2-1, the full variable domain is KAGVTQTPRYLIKTRGQQVTLSCSPISGHRSVSWYQQTPGQGLQFLFEYFSETQRNKGNFPGRFSGRQFSNSRSEMNVSTLELGDSALYLCASSLDLAGTNEQFFGPGTRLTVL.

This clone was detected once. The genes are TRBV27 and TRBJ1-1; D uncertain. Looked up from germline, CDR1 is MNHEY and CDR2 is SMNVEV (reference sequence). The CDR3 has 12 amino acids. Trimming took off 8 bases at V and 9 bases at J, with 16 bases between the two ends. The CDR3 loop is CASGFQRGKAFF. Here the CDR3 DNA reads TGTGCCAGCGGATTCCAGCGGGGTAAAGCTTTCTTT.

The chain combines TRBV9 with TRBJ2-3; perhaps TRBD2 as D (6 bases). Germline CDR1 and CDR2: SGDLS and YYNGEE. The CDR3 spans 15 residues. The V and J ends lost 4 bases and 6 bases respectively, with 18 bases between them. Here the CDR3 reads CASSPRLELHDTQYF. CDR3 nucleotides: TGTGCCAGCAGCCCCCGACTAGAATTACACGATACGCAGTATTTT. Using reference TRBV9 and TRBJ2-3 for the parts outside the CDR3, the full variable domain is DSGVTQTPKHLITATGQRVTLRCSPRSGDLSVYWYQQSLDQGLQFLIQYYNGEERAKGNILERFSAQQFPDLHSELNLSSLELGDSALYFCASSPRLELHDTQYFGPGTRLTVL.

Here the CDR3 reads CATSRDSAGHFGYTF. DNA of the CDR3: TGTGCCACCAGCAGAGATTCCGCAGGGCACTTTGGCTACACCTTC. The V gene is TRBV15, the J gene TRBJ1-2, with D maybe TRBD1 (5 bases). The germline V gene has CDR1 LNHNV and CDR2 YYDKDF (reference sequence). The CDR3 covers 15 residues. Between the trimmed V and J ends, which lost 0 bases and 7 bases, there was a span of 15 bases.